This T cell receptor (beta chain) was identified during a study of shared clonotypes between healthy human individuals. On this clone itself: Antigen unknown.

Per the germline V gene, CDR1 is GTSNPN and CDR2 is SVGIG (reference sequence). The CDR3 has 13 amino acids. Germline trimming cut 5 bases from V and 1 base from J; bases unmatched to any gene: 3. The method was immunoSEQ multiplex PCR; TCRdb's version includes in-frame clones alone and lacks a portion of them. Of 2 million to 3 million clones in the sample, about 92% were seen once. Findings of the study overall: Four donors shared around 5% of their naive CD4 clonotypes. The expectation was that sequencing depth would affect clonotype sharing among donors.

The chain uses TRBV30 and TRBJ1-2; 8 nucleotides match TRBD1. Sequences were obtained from naive CD4+ T cells sorted from blood. Subset in this sample: CD45RA+ positively selected. This clonotype was obtained from a man aged 18 to 29 in good health. CDR3 protein: CAWGGQDNYGYTF. The CDR3 DNA reads as TGTGCCTGGGGGGGACAGGATAACTATGGCTACACCTTC.